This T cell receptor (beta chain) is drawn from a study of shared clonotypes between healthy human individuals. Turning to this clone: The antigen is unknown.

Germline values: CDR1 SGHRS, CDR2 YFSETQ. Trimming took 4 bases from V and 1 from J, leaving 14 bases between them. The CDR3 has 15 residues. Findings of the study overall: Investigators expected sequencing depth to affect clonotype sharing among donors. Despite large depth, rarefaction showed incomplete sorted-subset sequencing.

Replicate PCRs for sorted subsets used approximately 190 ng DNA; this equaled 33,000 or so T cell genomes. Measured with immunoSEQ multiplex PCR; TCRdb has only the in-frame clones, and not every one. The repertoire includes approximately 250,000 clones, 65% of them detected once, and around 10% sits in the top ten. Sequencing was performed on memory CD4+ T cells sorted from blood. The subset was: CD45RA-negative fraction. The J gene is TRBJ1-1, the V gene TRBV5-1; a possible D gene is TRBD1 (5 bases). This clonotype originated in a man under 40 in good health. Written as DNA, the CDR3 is TGCGCCAGCAGCCCAGGACACTTCAGGAACACTGAAGCTTTCTTT. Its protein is CASSPGHFRNTEAFF.